What follows describes a single T cell receptor (beta chain). Its antigen is still unknown. Unexposed donor CD4+ T cells date from about 2011-2018, before the COVID-19 pandemic. Isolation of CD4+ T cells took place after less than 11 days in culture. The CDR3 runs to 16 residues. Trimming at V came to 5 bases and at J to 2 bases, leaving 6 bases not matched to a gene. Germline V gene lookup returns CDR1 SGHTA and CDR2 FQGTGA. The record originates from a study of CD4 T cells in relation to SARS-CoV-2 and coronaviruses. TCRdb's copy holds only in-frame clones and misses some; the assay was immunoSEQ multiplex PCR. The sample shows about 26,000 clones, roughly 73% of them seen only once.

Sequencing was performed on CD4+ T cells from PBMCs, cultured in vitro. The chain joins TRBV7-3 to TRBJ2-1, with TRBD2 matching over 10 bases. The sequence was collected from a human donor in good health. This CDR3 reads CASSTLAGGTYNEQFF. CDR3 nucleotides: TGTGCCAGCAGCACATTAGCGGGAGGTACCTACAATGAGCAGTTCTTC.